The 26 T cell receptor beta chains reported below all come from one sample, sequenced in a study of T cells in Graves' hyperthyroidism and ophthalmopathy. RNA transcripts provided the source from which TCR beta CDR3 regions were amplified. The primer set for the first-round RT-PCR of the TCR CDR3 was HTBI. TCRdb re-called the multiplex PCR reads with MiXCR, one entry per CDR3 protein. The table has about 570,000 distinct CDR3 sequences, approximately 15% seen once. The material sequenced was blood. Receptors were obtained from a woman aged 40 to 50 with Graves' hyperthyroidism.

This clonotype was picked up a small number of times. J is TRBJ2-2 and V is TRBV5-1; TRBD2 matches at 8 bases. V lost 4 bases, J lost 1 base, and 9 bases stayed unmatched. This CDR3 region has 17 residues. CDR1 is SGHRS, CDR2 YFSETQ, per germline. CDR3 sequence reads: CASSPSAAGGNTGELFF. CDR3 nucleotides: TGCGCCAGCAGCCCCTCAGCGGCGGGAGGGAACACCGGGGAGCTGTTTTTT.

This clonotype was observed many times. The chain uses TRBV19 and TRBJ2-7; 8 bases map to TRBD1. The CDR3 totals 13 residues. V shed 7 bases, J shed 4 bases, and the junction held 6 bases outside the gene matches. Per germline, CDR1 LNHDA and CDR2 SQIVND (reference sequence). CDR3 bases: TGTGCCAGTAACCAGGGGGCTTCTTACGAGCAGTACTTC. Translated: CASNQGASYEQYF.

This clonotype was recorded once. One base away lies a much larger clone, so this may be a sequencing read error. The chain couples TRBV24-1 to TRBJ2-1; no reliable D call. This CDR3 contains 15 residues. Germline lookup yields CDR1 KGHDR and CDR2 SFDVKD. CDR3 residues: CATSETYSPYNERFF. In nucleotides, the CDR3 is TGTGCCACCAGTGAGACCTACTCCCCCTACAATGAGCGGTTCTTC.

The sample holds a few counts of this clonotype. This chain connects TRBV7-2 to TRBJ2-7; weak D call: TRBD2 (6 bases). Trimming removed 4 bases from V and 0 bases from J, with 10 bases in between. The CDR3 totals 14 residues. CDR1 SGHTA and CDR2 FQGNSA come from the germline V gene. DNA for the CDR3: TGTGCCAGCAGCTGGGAGCGGGCCTCCTACGAGCAGTACTTC. Protein: CASSWERASYEQYF.

In this sample, this clonotype turned up many times. The genes are TRBV28 and TRBJ2-1, with D unclear. The CDR3 contains 11 residues. CDR1 is MDHEN and CDR2 is SYDVKM in the germline V gene. The CDR3 DNA reads TGTAGGGTAGCTCAGAACAATGAGCAGTTCTTC. This translates into CRVAQNNEQFF.

This clonotype was counted at least ten times. For the CDR3, the DNA is TGTGCCAGCACTAAAGAGATACAGGGGGCTTCCTACGAGCAGTACTTC. It specifies CASTKEIQGASYEQYF. The chain joins TRBV28 to TRBJ2-7; 9 nucleotides match TRBD1. This CDR3 has 16 residues. Germline assignment: CDR1 MDHEN and CDR2 SYDVKM. V lost 7 bases and J lost 1; bases outside the gene matches: 11.

The gene calls are TRBV6-1 and TRBJ2-1, with D possibly being TRBD1 (6 bases). The CDR3 runs 15 residues. The germline CDR1 and CDR2 sequences are MNHNS and SASEGT. Deletions cut 4 bases from V and 7 bases from J, with 17 bases between. The CDR3 nucleotides read TGTGCCAGCAGTGTTGCAGGGGTAGGGTGGAATGAGCAGTTCTTC. It is translated as CASSVAGVGWNEQFF.

This clonotype was observed many times. The gene calls are TRBV3-1 and TRBJ2-1; weak D call: TRBD2 (6 bases). V was clipped by 1 base and J by 4 bases, with 11 bases between them. CDR1 LGHDT and CDR2 YNNKEL come from the germline V gene (reference sequence). The CDR3 is 15 amino acids. The CDR3 region is CASSQASENYNEQFF. CDR3 in DNA: TGTGCCAGCAGCCAAGCTAGCGAGAATTACAATGAGCAGTTCTTC.

This clonotype has ten or more counts. This chain joins TRBV6-1 and TRBJ2-6; D is uncertain. V was cut by 6 bases and J by 3 bases, with 9 bases left in between. The CDR3 length is 14 residues. Germline lookup yields CDR1 MNHNS and CDR2 SASEGT. CDR3 protein: CASRATNGANVLTF. CDR3 DNA: TGTGCCAGCAGGGCTACGAATGGGGCCAACGTCCTGACTTTC.

The V gene is TRBV11-1, the J gene TRBJ2-7, with D hard to call. The V gene lost 5 bases and the J gene lost 9 bases, with 17 bases spanning the gap. From germline, CDR1 is SGHAT and CDR2 FQDESV (reference sequence). This CDR3 region has 13 residues. The CDR3, as DNA: TGTGCCAGCAGCCTAGAAGCCGGATTAGGGCAGTACTTC. It is translated as CASSLEAGLGQYF. The whole variable domain, filled in from reference TRBV11-1 and TRBJ2-7, reads EAEVAQSPRYKITEKSQAVAFWCDPISGHATLYWYRQILGQGPELLVQFQDESVVDDSQLPKDRFSAERLKGVDSTLKIQPAELGDSAMYLCASSLEAGLGQYFGPGTRLTVT.

With regard to this clonotype: Mismatch with germline at one junction end may stem from a read error. The chain links TRBV24-1 to TRBJ1-2; D is uncertain. The CDR3 length is 14 residues. Germline values: CDR1 KGHDR, CDR2 SFDVKD. The CDR3 region is CATGDLRKDYGYTF. Here the CDR3 DNA reads TGTGCCACCGGTGATTTGCGGAAGGACTATGGCTACACCTTC.

This clonotype showed up many times. The gene calls are TRBV29-1 and TRBJ2-1; a possible D gene is TRBD2 (6 bases). Trimming stripped 7 bases from V and 1 base from J, with 17 bases between. The germline gives CDR1 SQVTM, CDR2 ANQGSEA. The CDR3 spans 15 residues. The CDR3 spells CSAQGGEGSYNEQFF. The CDR3, as DNA: TGCAGCGCTCAGGGCGGGGAAGGGTCCTACAATGAGCAGTTCTTC.

The gene calls are TRBV4-1 and TRBJ1-4; maybe TRBD1 (5 bases). V was pared by 0 bases and J by 3 bases, with 17 bases between. Germline CDR1 MGHRA, CDR2 YSYEKL. The CDR3 runs 18 residues. The CDR3 protein is CASSQDGGRPESNEKLFF. CDR3 nucleotide sequence: TGCGCCAGCAGCCAAGATGGGGGACGACCGGAATCTAATGAAAAACTGTTTTTT.

This clonotype showed up many times. The V and J genes are TRBV27 and TRBJ2-7; D is unresolved. Per germline, CDR1 MNHEY and CDR2 SMNVEV (reference sequence). CDR3 size: 14 residues. Between the trimmed V and J ends, which lost 2 bases and 7 bases, there was a span of 15 bases. The CDR3 sequence: CASSLIRFAEEQYF. In DNA, the CDR3 is TGTGCCAGCAGTTTAATCCGTTTCGCGGAGGAGCAGTACTTC.

This clonotype was counted at least ten times. The V call is TRBV28, the J call TRBJ2-7; D gene unclear. This CDR3 is 13 amino acids long. The germline V and J ends were trimmed by 6 bases and 4 bases, with 13 bases remaining between them. CDR1 MDHEN and CDR2 SYDVKM come from the germline V gene. CDR3 nucleotide sequence: TGTGCCAGCAGCTCCCGGACCCTTTACGAGCAGTACTTC. The encoded protein is CASSSRTLYEQYF.

The chain joins TRBV3-1 to TRBJ2-7; maybe TRBD2 (6 bases). The CDR3 consists of 13 residues. CDR1 LGHDT and CDR2 YNNKEL come from the germline V gene (reference sequence). V shed 4 bases and J shed 7 bases, with 14 bases lying between them. The DNA for the CDR3 is TGTGCCAGCAGCCCCTCGGGACTCAGGGAGCAGTACTTC. Its translation is CASSPSGLREQYF.

This clonotype came up many times. The CDR3: CATEAWDTEAFF. CDR3 coding DNA: TGTGCCACCGAAGCATGGGACACTGAAGCTTTCTTT. The V call is TRBV2, the J call TRBJ1-1, with D hard to call. The CDR3 is made up of 12 amino acids. The V end lost 10 bases, the J end lost 3 bases, and 12 bases lay between the germline ends. Germline lookup yields CDR1 SNHLY and CDR2 FYNNEI.

This clonotype occurred many times. This chain joins TRBV28 and TRBJ2-7; D not resolved. CDR3 size: 13 residues. Germline CDR1 is MDHEN and CDR2 is SYDVKM. V gave up 6 bases and J gave up 5 bases, with 14 bases separating them. CDR3 DNA: TGTGCCAGCAGGGGCCTGCTTCTAGACGAGCAGTACTTC. Protein: CASRGLLLDEQYF.

This clonotype was counted ten times or more. The gene calls are TRBV6-1 and TRBJ2-5; 7 bases match TRBD2. This CDR3 is built from 13 residues. Germline CDR1 reads MNHNS; CDR2 reads SASEGT. Losses at the gene ends were 6 bases for V and 5 bases for J; bases not matched to a gene: 6. CDR3 in amino acids: CASSQGLVETQYF. CDR3 nucleotides: TGTGCCAGCAGCCAAGGACTAGTCGAGACCCAGTACTTC.

V gene TRBV10-2 combines with J gene TRBJ2-2, with D hard to call. CDR1 is WSHSY and CDR2 is SAAADI in the germline V gene. The length of the CDR3 is 12 residues. Trimming pared 2 bases from V and 7 bases from J, leaving 5 bases between. CDR3 region: CASSENGGELFF. CDR3 sequence (DNA): TGCGCCAGCAGTGAGAATGGCGGGGAGCTGTTTTTT.

The V and J genes are TRBV18 and TRBJ2-3, with TRBD1 as a possible D gene (5 bases). V lost 2 bases to trimming and J lost 0 bases, with 12 bases between them. The CDR3 has 16 residues. Germline-derived CDR1 and CDR2 are KGHSH and LQKENI. The CDR3: CASSPTDRSSTDTQYF. The CDR3 region has the DNA TGTGCCAGCTCACCAACCGACAGAAGTAGCACAGATACGCAGTATTTT.

This clonotype was counted ten times or more. The chain carries TRBV7-8 and TRBJ2-3; a weak D match, TRBD2 (5 bases). V gave up 5 bases and J gave up 2 bases, with 26 bases separating them. The germline V gene has CDR1 SGHVS and CDR2 FQNEAQ. The CDR3 loop spans 19 amino acids. CDR3 sequence reads: CASSPVGSVGFQHTDTQYF. DNA for the CDR3: TGTGCCAGCAGCCCCGTGGGTAGCGTAGGGTTCCAACACACAGATACGCAGTATTTT.

Worth noting for this clonotype: This could be a read error, since a much larger clone is one nucleotide away. The rearrangement links TRBV7-2 to TRBJ2-1; 7 bases match TRBD2. This CDR3 is built from 13 residues. The V gene's germline CDR1 is SGHTA and CDR2 FQGNSA. The CDR3 sequence is CSSSRDYYNEQFF. The CDR3 nucleotides are TGTTCCAGCAGCAGGGACTATTACAATGAGCAGTTCTTC. The variable domain in full, with the rest retrieved from reference TRBV7-2 and TRBJ2-1, is GAGVSQSPSNKVTEKGKDVELRCDPISGHTALYWYRQSLGQGLEFLIYFQGNSAPDKSGLPSDRFSAERTGGSVSTLTIQRTQQEDSAVYLCSSSRDYYNEQFFGPGTRLTVL.

V usage is TRBV20-1 and J usage is TRBJ2-2, with TRBD2 matching 9 bases. Per the germline V gene, CDR1 is DFQATT and CDR2 is SNEGSKA (reference sequence). CDR3 length: 17 amino acids. V shed 3 bases, J shed 4 bases, and the junction held 12 bases outside the gene matches. CDR3 nucleotides: TGCAGTGCTAGTTCGACTAGCGGACGAGATAGCACCGGGGAGCTGTTTTTT. As protein: CSASSTSGRDSTGELFF.

This clonotype was recorded many times. This rearrangement joins TRBV24-1 to TRBJ2-7; 9 bases agree with TRBD1. V shed 6 bases and J 2 bases; nucleotides not matched to a gene: 7. Germline assignment: CDR1 KGHDR and CDR2 SFDVKD. The CDR3 consists of 15 residues. CDR3 nucleotides: TGTGCCACCAGTCCAGCGGGACAGGGAGCCTACGAGCAGTACTTC. It specifies CATSPAGQGAYEQYF.

This clonotype was seen many times. The genes are TRBV3-1 and TRBJ2-5; the D gene could be TRBD1 or TRBD2 (5 bases each). The CDR3 has 15 amino acids. V was pared by 0 bases and J by 2 bases, with 10 bases between. CDR1 is LGHDT and CDR2 is YNNKEL in the germline V gene (reference sequence). The CDR3 is CASSQDVGEQETQYF. In nucleotides, the CDR3 is TGTGCCAGCAGCCAAGATGTAGGGGAGCAAGAGACCCAGTACTTC.